The 25 T cell receptor beta chains given below trace back to one sample, sequenced in a study of graft-versus-host responses after intestinal transplantation (dated by TCRdb to the early 2020s). Library construction relied on the immunoSEQ multiplex PCR assay. TCRdb retrieved this table from immuneACCESS and kept in-frame rearrangements only. Not all clones are present; in checked studies, unresolved V genes account for under half, and no reason is known for the remainder. For this sample the table gives just over 20,000 clones, of which approximately 92% were detected only once. The top ten hold roughly two fifths of the sample. The sequencing used PBMCs, collected approximately 260 days after intestinal transplant. The source of these receptors is a human patient who received an intestinal transplant, so some T cells may come from the graft donor.

The chain has TRBV11-2 and TRBJ2-7; D is uncertain. This CDR3 contains 18 residues. V was shortened by 2 bases and J by 0 bases, with 20 bases between the two germline ends. Looked up from germline, CDR1 is SGHAT and CDR2 is FQNNGV. CDR3 region: CASSLNLHMEVNSYEQYF. CDR3 in DNA: TGTGCCAGCAGCTTAAACCTACACATGGAAGTTAACTCCTACGAGCAGTACTTC. The full variable domain, with the rest looked up from reference TRBV11-2 and TRBJ2-7, is EAGVAQSPRYKIIEKRQSVAFWCNPISGHATLYWYQQILGQGPKLLIQFQNNGVVDDSQLPKDRFSAERLKGVDSTLKIQPAKLEDSAVYLCASSLNLHMEVNSYEQYFGPGTRLTVT.

The rearrangement joins TRBV19 to TRBJ2-5, with D possibly matching TRBD1 (6 bases). The V end lost 3 bases, the J end lost 5 bases, and 16 bases lay between the germline ends. This CDR3 is 15 amino acids long. CDR1 is LNHDA, CDR2 SQIVND, per germline (reference sequence). The CDR3 spells CASSILGDTGETQYF. The CDR3 nucleotides are TGTGCCAGTAGTATTTTAGGGGACACAGGGGAGACCCAGTACTTC.

This chain joins TRBV5-6 and TRBJ2-1; 10 positions match TRBD2. Losses at the gene ends were 4 bases for V and 6 bases for J; bases not matched to a gene: 7. The CDR3 consists of 15 residues. Germline V gene lookup returns CDR1 SGHDT and CDR2 YYEEEE. DNA for the CDR3: TGTGCCAGCAGCATAGCGGGAGGAATAGGCAATGAGCAGTTCTTC. This translates into CASSIAGGIGNEQFF.

Comments on this clone: One junction end disagrees with the germline gene, perhaps due to a read error. J is TRBJ2-2 and V is TRBV7-9, with D perhaps matching TRBD1 or TRBD2 (5 bases each). This CDR3 region has 16 residues. The V gene's germline CDR1 is SEHNR and CDR2 FQNEAQ (reference sequence). CDR3 in amino acids: CASRRSGTGEHRGAVF. CDR3 sequence (DNA): TGTGCCAGCAGGCGTTCGGGGACGGGCGAACACCGGGGAGCTGTTTTT.

J is TRBJ2-7 and V is TRBV19, with D possibly matching TRBD1 (7 bases). CDR3 size: 15 residues. Germline CDR1 is LNHDA and CDR2 is SQIVND (reference sequence). The V gene lost 3 bases and the J gene lost 2 bases, with 14 bases spanning the gap. In DNA form, the CDR3 reads TGTGCCAGTAGTATTCAGGGGGGTCTAACCTACGAGCAGTACTTC. This encodes CASSIQGGLTYEQYF.

This sequence joins TRBV28 and TRBJ2-5, with D perhaps matching TRBD1 (6 bases). V was clipped by 8 bases and J by 2 bases, with 12 bases between them. This CDR3 contains 13 residues. Looked up from germline, CDR1 is MDHEN and CDR2 is SYDVKM. The CDR3 here is CASCYREQETQYF. In nucleotides, the CDR3 is TGTGCCAGCTGCTACAGGGAACAAGAGACCCAGTACTTC.

V and J are TRBV4-2 and TRBJ2-7; D unclear. There are 15 residues in the CDR3. Germline assignment: CDR1 LGHNA and CDR2 YNFKEQ. The V and J ends lost 0 bases and 2 bases respectively, with 11 bases between them. The CDR3 sequence is CASSQDWSLPYEQYF. DNA of the CDR3: TGTGCCAGCAGCCAAGATTGGAGCCTTCCCTACGAGCAGTACTTC.

V usage is TRBV6-1 and J usage is TRBJ1-1; D is perhaps TRBD1 (5 bases). Germline V CDR1 and CDR2: MNHNS, SASEGT. With 3 bases removed from V and 5 bases from J, the gap between germline ends came to 22 bases. The CDR3 is made up of 17 amino acids. CDR3 DNA: TGTGCCAGCAGTGACGCTGGGGGGTACGACCCGAGAACTGAAGCTTTCTTT. It is translated as CASSDAGGYDPRTEAFF.

The chain is built from TRBV19 and TRBJ1-1; no firm D call. The V gene's germline CDR1 is LNHDA and CDR2 SQIVND (reference sequence). V lost 3 bases to trimming and J lost 1 base, with 6 bases between them. The CDR3 spans 13 residues. The CDR3 nucleotides read TGTGCCAGTAGTATTTATCAGAACACTGAAGCTTTCTTT. Its translation is CASSIYQNTEAFF.

This chain connects TRBV5-1 to TRBJ1-4; TRBD1 matches at 9 bases. The CDR3 is 17 residues long. The junction had 17 bases not matched to a gene; V was cut back by 4 bases and J by 10 bases. The germline V gene encodes CDR1 SGHRS and CDR2 YFSETQ. The CDR3 nucleotides are TGCGCCAGCAGCCTTCAACCGGGACAGGGATTAGGCGGAAAACTGTTTTTT. It yields the protein CASSLQPGQGLGGKLFF.

About this clone: Relative to the germline gene, one junction end is altered; a read error may explain this. The chain employs TRBV27 and TRBJ2-1; no reliable D call. CDR1 MNHEY and CDR2 SMNVEV come from the germline V gene (reference sequence). CDR3 length equals 17 residues. CDR3 residues: CASSPPDLWASYNELFF. DNA of the CDR3: TGTGCCAGCAGTCCACCAGACCTTTGGGCCTCCTACAATGAGCTGTTCTTC.

The chain joins TRBV19 to TRBJ1-1; D is unclear. This CDR3 contains 14 residues. Germline lookup yields CDR1 LNHDA and CDR2 SQIVND (reference sequence). V dropped 7 bases and J dropped 1 base, with 13 bases sitting between them. CDR3 sequence: CASMAELSNTEAFF. DNA of the CDR3: TGTGCCAGTATGGCGGAGTTATCGAACACTGAAGCTTTCTTT.

The rearrangement uses TRBV27 and TRBJ2-7, with D uncertain. Trimming removed 7 bases at V and 0 bases at J, with 22 bases between. The germline gives CDR1 MNHEY, CDR2 SMNVEV (reference sequence). The CDR3 extends over 17 amino acids. The CDR3 DNA reads TGTGCCAGCACCCTTCTGGGTACTCCCCGTAGCTCCTACGAGCAGTACTTC. Translating it yields CASTLLGTPRSSYEQYF.

This CDR3 is CASSQMSGTASTDTQYF. CDR3 bases: TGTGCCAGCAGCCAGATGAGCGGGACGGCTAGCACAGATACGCAGTATTTT. V gene TRBV14 combines with J gene TRBJ2-3; 7 nucleotides line up with TRBD2. The germline CDR1 and CDR2 sequences are SGHDN and FVKESK. This CDR3 has 17 residues. Losses at the gene ends were 3 bases for V and 0 bases for J; bases not matched to a gene: 9.

DNA for the CDR3: TGCGCCAGCAGCCAAGATTCAGGAGGGACAGATACGCAGTATTTT. The encoded protein is CASSQDSGGTDTQYF. The chain is built from TRBV4-1 and TRBJ2-3, with D possibly being TRBD2 (6 bases). The CDR3 has 15 amino acids. V dropped 0 bases and J dropped 3 bases, with 10 bases sitting between them. Looked up from germline, CDR1 is MGHRA and CDR2 is YSYEKL.

The CDR3 sequence is CASSESTDYNEQFF. DNA of the CDR3: TGCGCCAGCAGTGAGTCCACGGACTACAATGAGCAGTTCTTC. V gene TRBV10-1 combines with J gene TRBJ2-1; D gene unclear. Trimming took 0 bases from V and 3 from J, leaving 6 bases between them. CDR1 is WNHNN, CDR2 SYGVQD, per germline (reference sequence). The CDR3 runs to 14 residues.

Only one count was recorded for this clone. This chain joins TRBV18 and TRBJ2-1; the D gene is possibly TRBD1 (6 bases). There are 16 residues in the CDR3. Looked up from germline, CDR1 is KGHSH and CDR2 is LQKENI. The V end was cut by 2 bases, the J end by 10 bases, with 21 bases between. In DNA, the CDR3 is TGTGCCAGCTCACCAGAGTTTGGGGGCGCGTATGACGAGCAGTTCTTC. Translation: CASSPEFGGAYDEQFF.

The table lists this clone with a count of one. Mismatch with germline at one junction end may stem from a read error. The V gene is TRBV27, the J gene TRBJ2-7; D tentatively reads TRBD1 or TRBD2 (6 bases each). The CDR3 has 14 residues. CDR1 and CDR2 from the germline V gene are MNHEY and SMNVEV (reference sequence). The CDR3 DNA sequence: TGTGCCAGCAGTTTGGGGGGCAGGGCCTACGGGCAGTACTTC. Its protein is CASSLGGRAYGQYF.

This clone appeared a single time. The J gene is TRBJ1-4, the V gene TRBV5-1, with D uncertain. The germline V and J ends were trimmed by 0 bases and 7 bases, with 7 bases remaining between them. Germline assignment: CDR1 SGHRS and CDR2 YFSETQ. The length of the CDR3 is 13 residues. The DNA of the CDR3 is TGCGCCAGCAGCTTGGTGGTAGGTGAAAAACTGTTTTTT. This translates into CASSLVVGEKLFF.

The chain couples TRBV6-5 to TRBJ2-3, with D possibly matching TRBD2 (6 bases). CDR3 size: 14 residues. Trimming took 2 bases from V and 0 from J, leaving 6 bases between them. Germline V lookup: CDR1 MNHEY, CDR2 SVGAGI. The CDR3 reads CASSYTSSTDTQYF. DNA for the CDR3: TGTGCCAGCAGTTACACTAGCAGCACAGATACGCAGTATTTT.

The V call is TRBV30, the J call TRBJ1-6; D possibly corresponds to TRBD1 (6 bases). V was shortened by 0 bases and J by 7 bases, with 7 bases between the two germline ends. The CDR3 sequence is 13 residues long. Germline CDR1 and CDR2: GTSNPN and SVGIG (reference sequence). This CDR3 reads CAWSVRGNSPLHF. Here the CDR3 DNA reads TGTGCCTGGAGTGTAAGGGGGAATTCACCCCTCCACTTT.

The gene calls are TRBV19 and TRBJ1-2, with TRBD1 identical over 10 bases. The CDR3 is 14 amino acids. The V segment lost 7 bases and the J segment 7 bases; nucleotides outside the gene matches: 9. CDR1 LNHDA and CDR2 SQIVND come from the germline V gene (reference sequence). The chain's CDR3 is CASTARQGAAGYTF. CDR3 coding DNA: TGTGCCAGTACTGCCAGACAGGGGGCGGCTGGCTACACCTTC.

This clone was recorded a few times. CDR3 region: CASSLELNTEAFF. The CDR3 DNA is TGTGCCAGCAGCTTAGAACTGAACACTGAAGCTTTCTTT. The V and J genes are TRBV11-3 and TRBJ1-1, with D uncertain. The CDR3 spans 13 residues. Germline V gene data show CDR1 as SGHNT and CDR2 as YENEEA. The ends were cut back, 0 bases at V and 0 bases at J, with 2 bases in the middle.

This chain links TRBV19 with TRBJ2-5; D could derive from TRBD1 or TRBD2 (5 bases each). The CDR3 sequence is 15 residues long. Germline CDR1 and CDR2: LNHDA and SQIVND (reference sequence). V was shortened by 3 bases and J by 4 bases, with 15 bases between the two germline ends. The DNA for the CDR3 is TGTGCCAGTAGTATTAGGGGAAGCGGCGGAGAGACCCAGTACTTC. Its protein product is CASSIRGSGGETQYF.

This sequence joins TRBV15 and TRBJ1-4, with TRBD1 as a possible D gene (5 bases). Trimming left V 6 bases short and J 5 bases short, with 16 bases between. There are 15 residues in the CDR3. Germline loops: CDR1 LNHNV, CDR2 YYDKDF (reference sequence). CDR3: CATSLGTPINEKLFF. The CDR3 DNA reads TGTGCCACCAGTTTAGGGACTCCGATAAATGAAAAACTGTTTTTT.